This is a list of T cell receptor beta chains from one sample in a study of cytomegalovirus exposure and HLA in healthy donors. Libraries were prepared by immunoSEQ multiplex PCR; TCRdb keeps only in-frame clonotypes and omits some of them. The sample shows about 190,000 clones, about four fifths of them seen only once. Sequencing used PBMCs. These TCRs come from a boy between 10 and 17 years old in good health and CMV-seronegative. Each CDR3 is given with its conserved first and last residue. Fields, in order: J gene, V gene, clone size, D gene, CDR3 DNA, CDR3 protein. A D gene is named only where the DNA matches it firmly. Clone size appears in some rows only: once, few, many, or a class for an expanded clone.

J: TRBJ1-4; V: TRBV21-1; size: -; D: -; DNA: TGTGCCAGCAGCCCCGACAGGAGTAATGAAAAACTGTTTTTT; CDR3: CASSPDRSNEKLFF
J: TRBJ2-7; V: TRBV10-2; size: -; D: TRBD1; DNA: TGCGCCAGCAGTAAACTAGGGGGACAGGGGATCTACGAGCAGTACTTC; CDR3: CASSKLGGQGIYEQYF
J: TRBJ2-3; V: TRBV5-5; size: -; D: -; DNA: TGTGCCAGCAGCTCCCCCCTTCGAGGCGCAGATACGCAGTATTTT; CDR3: CASSSPLRGADTQYF
J: TRBJ2-3; V: TRBV5-8; size: -; D: -; DNA: TGTGCCAGCAGCTTCTGGGGAGTAGGGAACACAAATACGCAGTATTTT; CDR3: CASSFWGVGNTNTQYF
J: TRBJ1-5; V: TRBV27; size: once; D: -; DNA: TGTGCCAGCAGTTTAAGTTGGACACGGAGCAATCAGCCCCAGCATTTT; CDR3: CASSLSWTRSNQPQHF
J: TRBJ1-4; V: TRBV2; size: -; D: TRBD1; DNA: TGTGCCAGCAGTGAAGCGCAGGCAGGGGGCAGTGAAAAACTGTTTTTT; CDR3: CASSEAQAGGSEKLFF
J: TRBJ2-7; V: TRBV29-1; size: -; D: -; DNA: TGCAGCGTTGATGTGCCTTACTCCTACGAGCAGTACTTC; CDR3: CSVDVPYSYEQYF
J: TRBJ2-7; V: TRBV4-1; size: few; D: -; DNA: TGCGCCAGCAGCTCCTTCCCCCAGGGGAGAAAACTTACCTCCTACGAGCAGTACTTC; CDR3: CASSSFPQGRKLTSYEQYF
J: TRBJ2-7; V: TRBV27; size: -; D: -; DNA: TGTGCCAGCAGCGACAGTCTGGGCCCCTACGAGCAGTACTTC; CDR3: CASSDSLGPYEQYF
J: TRBJ2-4; V: TRBV18; size: -; D: -; DNA: TGTGCCAGCTCACCACCGGGGGGAGCCAAAAACATTCAGTACTTC; CDR3: CASSPPGGAKNIQYF
J: TRBJ2-3; V: TRBV5-1; size: -; D: -; DNA: TGCGCCAGCAGCTTGCAAACCGGGACTTCAGATACGCAGTATTTT; CDR3: CASSLQTGTSDTQYF
J: TRBJ2-4; V: TRBV6-6; size: -; D: -; DNA: TGTGCCAGCAGTTACTCTTCTGGCGCCAAAAACATTCAGTACTTC; CDR3: CASSYSSGAKNIQYF
J: TRBJ1-1; V: TRBV7-9; size: -; D: -; DNA: TGTGCCAGCGGCAGGGGCCCTGAAGCTTTCTTT; CDR3: CASGRGPEAFF
J: TRBJ1-1; V: TRBV11-2; size: -; D: TRBD1; DNA: TGTGCCAGCAGTTACTGGGACAGGAACACTGAAGCTTTCTTT; CDR3: CASSYWDRNTEAFF
J: TRBJ1-4; V: TRBV28; size: once; D: TRBD1; DNA: TGTGCCAGCAGTCTAATCCGACAGGGGGCTTTTGAAAAACTGTTTTTT; CDR3: CASSLIRQGAFEKLFF
J: TRBJ2-1; V: TRBV6-4; size: -; D: TRBD2; DNA: TGTGCCAGCAGGGCGGGAGTCTCCTACAATGAGCAGTTCTTC; CDR3: CASRAGVSYNEQFF
J: TRBJ2-7; V: TRBV5-1; size: -; D: TRBD1; DNA: TGCGCCAGCAGCTTGCGCGTCGGCAGGGGGTACGAGCAGTACTTC; CDR3: CASSLRVGRGYEQYF
J: TRBJ1-2; V: TRBV5-1; size: -; D: -; DNA: TGCGCCAGCAACCCCGGAGGCCACGAGAGCTATGGCTACACCTTC; CDR3: CASNPGGHESYGYTF
J: TRBJ1-4; V: TRBV5-1; size: -; D: -; DNA: TGCGCCAGCAGCTTACGGGGGATAAATGAAAAACTGTTTTTT; CDR3: CASSLRGINEKLFF
J: TRBJ2-2; V: TRBV5-1; size: -; D: -; DNA: TGCGCCAGCAGCTGGGACTCCAGAGGAACCGGGGAGCTGTTTTTT; CDR3: CASSWDSRGTGELFF
J: TRBJ2-5; V: TRBV5-6; size: -; D: TRBD2; DNA: TGTGCCAGCAGACGGGGGGGCCGAGAGACCCAGTACTTC; CDR3: CASRRGGRETQYF
J: TRBJ1-5; V: TRBV19; size: -; D: TRBD1; DNA: TGTGCCAGTAGTCGACAGGGCGCACCGAATCAGCCCCAGCATTTT; CDR3: CASSRQGAPNQPQHF
J: TRBJ1-1; V: TRBV7-2; size: -; D: -; DNA: TGTGCCAGCAGCTTAGTCGCGAGAACAGGGTGGACTGAAGCTTTCTTT; CDR3: CASSLVARTGWTEAFF
J: TRBJ2-7; V: TRBV2; size: -; D: -; DNA: TGTGCCACCCCTGGCCTCACCTACGAGCAGTACTTC; CDR3: CATPGLTYEQYF
J: TRBJ2-7; V: TRBV27; size: -; D: TRBD1; DNA: TGTGCCAGCAGTTTGGGACAGGGCACCTACGAGCAGTACTTC; CDR3: CASSLGQGTYEQYF
J: TRBJ2-2; V: TRBV5-4; size: -; D: -; DNA: TGTGCCAGCAGCCCAGCGAACACCGGGGAGCTGTTTTTT; CDR3: CASSPANTGELFF
J: TRBJ2-1; V: TRBV27; size: -; D: TRBD2; DNA: TGTGCCAGCAGTTTATGGTCGGGCGGGAGGGCAGGTGGCCATGAGCAGTTCTTC; CDR3: CASSLWSGGRAGGHEQFF
J: TRBJ2-2; V: TRBV9; size: -; D: -; DNA: TGTGCCAGCAGCGTAGTTGGGGGCTCCGGGGAGCTGTTTTTT; CDR3: CASSVVGGSGELFF
J: TRBJ2-1; V: TRBV7-8; size: -; D: TRBD1; DNA: TGTGCCAGCAGCCTCCAGATAAGGGACAGGAACAATGAGCAGTTCTTC; CDR3: CASSLQIRDRNNEQFF
J: TRBJ2-7; V: TRBV7-9; size: -; D: TRBD1; DNA: TGTGCCAGCAGCGAGGACAGGGGCCGGGTGCAGTACTTC; CDR3: CASSEDRGRVQYF
J: TRBJ2-2; V: TRBV6-4; size: -; D: -; DNA: TGTGCCAGCAGTCCCCAGGGATCCGGGGAGCTGTTTTTT; CDR3: CASSPQGSGELFF
J: TRBJ2-5; V: TRBV21-1; size: -; D: -; DNA: TGTGCCAGCAGCAAAGCTCTTAAAGAGACCCAGTACTTC; CDR3: CASSKALKETQYF
J: TRBJ1-4; V: TRBV28; size: -; D: -; DNA: TGTGCCAGCAGAAACGGGACACCTGAAAAACTGTTTTTT; CDR3: CASRNGTPEKLFF
J: TRBJ1-1; V: TRBV5-1; size: -; D: TRBD1; DNA: TGCGCCAGCAGCTGGGGGACAGGTGTTAGTGACACTGAAGCTTTCTTT; CDR3: CASSWGTGVSDTEAFF
J: TRBJ2-3; V: TRBV7-9; size: -; D: TRBD2; DNA: TGTGCCAGCATCTTGGTACTAGCGGGAGAATCGGGGACAGATACGCAGTATTTT; CDR3: CASILVLAGESGTDTQYF
J: TRBJ2-7; V: TRBV18; size: once; D: -; DNA: TGTGCCAGACCCATAGCGGCCGACACCTACGAGCAGTACTTC; CDR3: CARPIAADTYEQYF
J: TRBJ2-1; V: TRBV6-4; size: few; D: TRBD2; DNA: TGTGCCAGCAGTGACGGGGCGGGGGGGCCGGTTGATGAGCAGTTCTTC; CDR3: CASSDGAGGPVDEQFF
J: TRBJ2-7; V: TRBV27; size: -; D: TRBD1; DNA: TGTGCCAGCAGTCAGACAGGGGCATGGCCCTACGAGCAGTACTTC; CDR3: CASSQTGAWPYEQYF
J: TRBJ1-1; V: TRBV7-2; size: -; D: -; DNA: TGTGCCAGCACCTCCCACCCGGGGGCTTTCTTT; CDR3: CASTSHPGAFF
J: TRBJ2-5; V: TRBV13; size: -; D: TRBD1; DNA: TGTGCCAGCAGCTCGGACGTCCTAGGACAGGGGGCTCTTTTTAAAGAGACCCAGTACTTC; CDR3: CASSSDVLGQGALFKETQYF
J: TRBJ1-4; V: TRBV4-1; size: -; D: -; DNA: TGCGCCAGCAGCCAAGAGACGTCGGGGGGTGAAAAACTGTTTTTT; CDR3: CASSQETSGGEKLFF
J: TRBJ1-2; V: TRBV7-9; size: -; D: TRBD1; DNA: TGTGCCAGCAGCTCCGAGCGTGGGGGACAGGGTCTGTATGGCTACACCTTC; CDR3: CASSSERGGQGLYGYTF
J: TRBJ1-4; V: TRBV7-8; size: -; D: -; DNA: TGTGCCAGCAGCCTAGGACCCCACGCGGGCGTTAGTGAAAAACTGTTTTTT; CDR3: CASSLGPHAGVSEKLFF
J: TRBJ1-3; V: TRBV2; size: -; D: -; DNA: TGTGCCAGCAGAGAGTCCCCGAACACCATATATTTT; CDR3: CASRESPNTIYF
J: TRBJ2-1; V: TRBV10-3; size: -; D: TRBD2; DNA: TGTGCCATCGGGGCGGGGGGGGCAAACAATGAGCAGTTCTTC; CDR3: CAIGAGGANNEQFF
J: TRBJ2-5; V: TRBV10-3; size: -; D: -; DNA: TGTGCCATCAGTGATTGGACAGACGAGACCCAGTACTTC; CDR3: CAISDWTDETQYF
J: TRBJ2-7; V: TRBV29-1; size: -; D: -; DNA: TGCAGCGTTAGAACACTAGCTCAGTTCATCAGCGAGCAGTACTTC; CDR3: CSVRTLAQFISEQYF
J: TRBJ1-5; V: TRBV5-1; size: -; D: -; DNA: TGCGCCAGCGCCCCCGGGAGCTTTAGCAATCAGCCCCAGCATTTT; CDR3: CASAPGSFSNQPQHF
J: TRBJ1-1; V: TRBV7-6; size: -; D: TRBD1; DNA: TGTGCCAGCAGCTTGCCGGGACAGGGCACCATGAACACTGAAGCTTTCTTT; CDR3: CASSLPGQGTMNTEAFF
J: TRBJ1-4; V: TRBV14; size: -; D: -; DNA: TGTGCCAGCAGCCAATCCTCCGGAGAGGCTAATGAAAAACTGTTTTTT; CDR3: CASSQSSGEANEKLFF
J: TRBJ1-2; V: TRBV27; size: -; D: TRBD1; DNA: TGTGCCAGCGTCTCGTCAGGGACAGGGTATAACTATGGCTACACCTTC; CDR3: CASVSSGTGYNYGYTF
J: TRBJ1-2; V: TRBV4-3; size: -; D: -; DNA: TGCGCCAGCAGCCAAGGCAGGACAGCGGCTAACTATGGCTACACCTTC; CDR3: CASSQGRTAANYGYTF
J: TRBJ1-4; V: TRBV6-5; size: -; D: TRBD1; DNA: TGTGCCAGCAGCATACCAGGGGGAACGGAACTGTTTTTT; CDR3: CASSIPGGTELFF
J: TRBJ2-1; V: TRBV13; size: -; D: TRBD2; DNA: TGTGCCAGCAGCTTAACTAGCGGGAGGGCCAATGAGCAGTTCTTC; CDR3: CASSLTSGRANEQFF
J: TRBJ2-5; V: TRBV5-1; size: -; D: -; DNA: TGCGCCAGCAGCTTGACTAGTGGTCGGGAAGAGACCCAGTACTTC; CDR3: CASSLTSGREETQYF
J: TRBJ2-2; V: TRBV28; size: -; D: -; DNA: TGTGCCAGCAGTTTCCGGGACACAGCGAACACCGGGGAGCTGTTTTTT; CDR3: CASSFRDTANTGELFF
J: TRBJ2-1; V: TRBV7-3; size: -; D: TRBD2; DNA: TGTGCCAGCAGCTTGATGAGCGGGAGGGTCAATGAGCAGTTCTTC; CDR3: CASSLMSGRVNEQFF
J: TRBJ2-3; V: TRBV6-1; size: -; D: -; DNA: TGTGCCACCCAGACAGGCACAGATACGCAGTATTTT; CDR3: CATQTGTDTQYF